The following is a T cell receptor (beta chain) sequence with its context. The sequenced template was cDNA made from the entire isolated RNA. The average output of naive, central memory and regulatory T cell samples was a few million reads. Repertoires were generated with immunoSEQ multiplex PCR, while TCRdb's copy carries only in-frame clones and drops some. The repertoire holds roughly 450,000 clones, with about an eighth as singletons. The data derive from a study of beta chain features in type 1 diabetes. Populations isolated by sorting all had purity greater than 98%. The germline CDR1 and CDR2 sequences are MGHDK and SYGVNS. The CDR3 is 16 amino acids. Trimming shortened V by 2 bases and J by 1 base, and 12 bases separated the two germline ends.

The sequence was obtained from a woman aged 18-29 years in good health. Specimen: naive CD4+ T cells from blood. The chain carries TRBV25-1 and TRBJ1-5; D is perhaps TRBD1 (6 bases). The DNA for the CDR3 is TGTGCCAGCAGTGAACGGGGGCAGGTAAGCAATCAGCCCCAGCATTTT. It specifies CASSERGQVSNQPQHF.